One sample yielded the 29 T cell receptor beta chains listed below, sequenced in a study of cytomegalovirus exposure and HLA in healthy donors. PCR amplification relied on 60 Vbeta primers (plus 13 Jbeta primers). Assay: immunoSEQ multiplex PCR; the TCRdb copy retains only in-frame clones and omits some. This repertoire includes approximately 45,000 clones. The sample comprised PBMCs. These receptors were collected from a male donor in good health and CMV-seronegative.

This chain uses TRBV15 with TRBJ1-5; 8 nucleotides agree with TRBD1. V was pared by 9 bases and J by 4 bases, with 8 bases of the junction left unmatched. CDR1 LNHNV and CDR2 YYDKDF come from the germline V gene (reference sequence). CDR3 length: 14 amino acids. This chain's CDR3 is CATWQGAGNQPQHF. The CDR3 DNA reads TGTGCCACGTGGCAGGGGGCTGGAAATCAGCCCCAGCATTTT.

The chain recombines TRBV7-2 with TRBJ2-7; possibly TRBD1 for D (6 bases). V gave up 5 bases and J gave up 2 bases, with 13 bases separating them. Germline V lookup: CDR1 SGHTA, CDR2 FQGNSA. There are 14 residues in the CDR3. CDR3: CASSVRTVTYEQYF. In nucleotides, the CDR3 is TGTGCCAGCAGCGTACGGACAGTCACCTACGAGCAGTACTTC.

The chain carries TRBV9 and TRBJ2-7; 7 positions agree with TRBD2. The V gene end was trimmed by 6 bases and the J gene end by 1 base; junction bases not matched to a gene: 7. There are 14 residues in the CDR3. In germline, CDR1 is SGDLS, CDR2 YYNGEE. The CDR3 DNA follows: TGTGCCAGCAACCCTGGGGGGGTTTCCTACGAGCAGTACTTC. Its protein product is CASNPGGVSYEQYF.

The chain links TRBV9 to TRBJ1-6, with D maybe TRBD1 (5 bases). The CDR3 is made up of 15 amino acids. Germline CDR1 and CDR2: SGDLS and YYNGEE. V dropped 2 bases and J dropped 7 bases, with 13 bases sitting between them. The CDR3, as DNA: TGTGCCAGCAGCGTGGGACTCTCAGCCAATTCACCCCTCCACTTT. It is translated as CASSVGLSANSPLHF.

The gene calls are TRBV25-1 and TRBJ2-7; 10 bases line up with TRBD1. Looked up from germline, CDR1 is MGHDK and CDR2 is SYGVNS. The CDR3 is made up of 14 amino acids. V was pared by 2 bases and J by 2 bases, with 0 bases of the junction left unmatched. CDR3 residues: CASSEGQGAYEQYF. CDR3 nucleotides: TGTGCCAGCAGTGAAGGACAGGGGGCCTACGAGCAGTACTTC.

The chain carries TRBV9 and TRBJ1-1; possibly TRBD1 for D (6 bases). This CDR3 is built from 18 residues. The germline CDR1 and CDR2 sequences are SGDLS and YYNGEE. V shed 6 bases and J shed 1 base, with 25 bases lying between them. CDR3 DNA sequence: TGTGCCAGCACCGGATCATCAGGGGCTTCTCGAGGGAACACTGAAGCTTTCTTT. Translation: CASTGSSGASRGNTEAFF.

This sequence joins TRBV27 and TRBJ2-3; 8 bases fit TRBD1. Trimming removed 5 bases from V and 5 bases from J; junction bases left unmatched: 9. The CDR3 has 15 residues. Germline V gene data show CDR1 as MNHEY and CDR2 as SMNVEV (reference sequence). As DNA, the CDR3 is TGTGCCAGCAGTACAACTCCAGGGACAGGAGATACGCAGTATTTT. It codes for CASSTTPGTGDTQYF.

V gene TRBV13 combines with J gene TRBJ1-1, with 8 bases aligning to TRBD1. The CDR3 consists of 14 residues. V lost 4 bases, J lost 2 bases, and 3 bases stayed unmatched. CDR1 is PRHDT, CDR2 FYEKMQ, per germline (reference sequence). CDR3 residues: CASSWDRSNTEAFF. As DNA, the CDR3 is TGTGCCAGCAGCTGGGACAGGAGTAACACTGAAGCTTTCTTT.

The chain recombines TRBV18 with TRBJ1-2; D perhaps matches TRBD1 (5 bases). The CDR3 extends over 13 amino acids. Trimming removed 6 bases from V and 5 bases from J, with 13 bases in between. Germline CDR1 reads KGHSH; CDR2 reads LQKENI. The CDR3 DNA reads TGTGCCAGCTCGCAGGGCGCCGCATATGGCTACACCTTC. This encodes CASSQGAAYGYTF.

The chain links TRBV5-6 to TRBJ2-7, with D tentatively TRBD2 (7 bases). Per the germline V gene, CDR1 is SGHDT and CDR2 is YYEEEE. V lost 4 bases to trimming and J lost 0 bases, with 14 bases between them. The CDR3 has 15 amino acids. CDR3 amino acids: CASSPVGGDSYEQYF. DNA for the CDR3: TGTGCCAGCAGCCCGGTAGGGGGGGACTCCTACGAGCAGTACTTC.

V is TRBV7-9 and J is TRBJ1-1; 11 nucleotides agree with TRBD1. In germline, CDR1 is SEHNR, CDR2 FQNEAQ (reference sequence). The V gene end was trimmed by 5 bases and the J gene end by 4 bases; junction bases not matched to a gene: 6. The CDR3 contains 15 residues. Here the CDR3 DNA reads TGTGCCAGCAGCCCCGGGACAGGGGGGACCACTGAAGCTTTCTTT. This codes for CASSPGTGGTTEAFF.

The rearrangement links TRBV29-1 to TRBJ2-5, with a tentative D call TRBD2 (5 bases). The DNA end lines up better with TRBJ2-7; the J call may be wrong. Per germline, CDR1 SQVTM and CDR2 ANQGSEA. The CDR3 length is 13 residues. The CDR3 bases are TGCAGCGCCTCGGTGGCGGGTCCCTACGAGCAGTACTTC. It encodes CSASVAGPYEQYF.

The chain links TRBV30 to TRBJ2-7, with 9 bases fitting TRBD1. V shed 4 bases, J shed 5 bases, and the junction held 9 bases outside the gene matches. The CDR3 consists of 14 residues. The V gene's germline CDR1 is GTSNPN and CDR2 SVGIG (reference sequence). The DNA of the CDR3 is TGTGCCTGGAAGTACGGGACAGGGAACCACGAGCAGTACTTC. Translation gives CAWKYGTGNHEQYF.

This sequence joins TRBV6-5 and TRBJ2-1; D perhaps matches TRBD1 (5 bases). The CDR3 totals 12 residues. V was cut by 5 bases and J by 9 bases, with 11 bases left in between. Germline V gene lookup returns CDR1 MNHEY and CDR2 SVGAGI. CDR3 nucleotides: TGTGCCAGCAGTCTTCAGGGTATTGAGCAGTTCTTC. It encodes CASSLQGIEQFF.

The V gene is TRBV9, the J gene TRBJ2-5, with TRBD2 matching 10 bases. This CDR3 has 15 amino acids. The V gene end was trimmed by 3 bases and the J gene end by 4 bases; junction bases not matched to a gene: 6. In germline, CDR1 is SGDLS, CDR2 YYNGEE. The CDR3 DNA is TGTGCCAGCAGCGCCCAAAGCGGGGGGGTAGAGACCCAGTACTTC. Translating it yields CASSAQSGGVETQYF.

The rearrangement uses TRBV18 and TRBJ1-2, with D possibly matching TRBD1 (6 bases). Germline CDR1 reads KGHSH; CDR2 reads LQKENI. Trimming cost V 3 bases and J 5 bases, with 19 bases left between them. This CDR3 contains 16 residues. The CDR3 DNA sequence: TGTGCCAGCTCACCTGTCGGGGGGGCCCCAAGTTATGGCTACACCTTC. Encoded protein: CASSPVGGAPSYGYTF.

The J gene is TRBJ2-7, the V gene TRBV5-1; no clear D. The CDR3 is 15 residues long. Germline CDR1 and CDR2: SGHRS and YFSETQ. The V end was cut by 7 bases, the J end by 2 bases, with 19 bases between. For the CDR3, the DNA is TGCGCCAGCCCGCCTCCGTCCAGGTTCACCTACGAGCAGTACTTC. Protein: CASPPPSRFTYEQYF.

This chain links TRBV11-2 with TRBJ2-3; D unclear. Germline V gives CDR1 SGHAT, CDR2 FQNNGV. The CDR3 runs 15 residues. V lost 3 bases and J lost 0, with 10 bases in between. CDR3 sequence: CASSFVSRSTDTQYF. The CDR3 DNA reads TGTGCCAGCAGCTTTGTTAGTCGGAGCACAGATACGCAGTATTTT.

On this clone: The conserved final phenylalanine or tryptophan is absent from the CDR3, which likely points to a read error. The chain joins TRBV29-1 to TRBJ2-7; the match to TRBD1 covers 7 bases. The length of the CDR3 is 15 residues. The V segment lost 1 base and the J segment 0 bases; nucleotides outside the gene matches: 6. Germline V gene sequence: CDR1 SQVTM, CDR2 ANQGSEA. The CDR3: CSVEGTDRASYEQYL. The DNA of the CDR3 is TGCAGCGTTGAAGGTACAGACAGGGCCTCCTACGAGCAGTACCTC.

V is TRBV6-1 and J is TRBJ1-2, with D unclear. This CDR3 region has 14 residues. V was trimmed by 4 bases and J by 0 bases, leaving 9 bases between them. Germline lookup yields CDR1 MNHNS and CDR2 SASEGT. In nucleotides, the CDR3 is TGTGCCAGCAGTGTGCGGGAAGCTAACTATGGCTACACCTTC. Encoded protein: CASSVREANYGYTF.

The chain couples TRBV19 to TRBJ2-7; 11 bases line up with TRBD2. The CDR3 spans 18 residues. Germline V lookup: CDR1 LNHDA, CDR2 SQIVND (reference sequence). Losses at the gene ends were 5 bases for V and 2 bases for J; bases not matched to a gene: 14. The CDR3 sequence is CASSSQLISGGATYEQYF. The DNA for the CDR3 is TGTGCCAGTAGTTCCCAATTGATTAGCGGGGGGGCCACCTACGAGCAGTACTTC.

The V gene is TRBV7-9, the J gene TRBJ1-6, with 8 bases aligning to TRBD1. CDR3 length: 17 residues. With V trimmed by 5 bases and J by 0 bases, 6 bases remained unmatched. CDR1 is SEHNR, CDR2 FQNEAQ, per germline (reference sequence). The CDR3 here is CASSQGQGSSYNSPLHF. CDR3 in DNA: TGTGCCAGCAGCCAAGGACAGGGAAGCTCCTATAATTCACCCCTCCACTTT.

This chain joins TRBV6-5 and TRBJ2-5; 9 nucleotides align to TRBD1. V lost 2 bases and J lost 5; bases outside the gene matches: 9. CDR3 length: 16 amino acids. Germline V lookup: CDR1 MNHEY, CDR2 SVGAGI. CDR3 nucleotides: TGTGCCAGCAGTTACACCGGGACAGGGACGGGGGAGACCCAGTACTTC. This gives the protein CASSYTGTGTGETQYF.

This sequence joins TRBV7-2 and TRBJ2-7; tentative D call: TRBD2 (7 bases). The CDR3 extends over 16 amino acids. The V gene's germline CDR1 is SGHTA and CDR2 FQGNSA. Trimming pared 1 base from V and 4 bases from J, leaving 17 bases between. CDR3 amino acids: CASSLGLAGEGYEQYF. Written as DNA, the CDR3 is TGTGCCAGCAGCTTAGGACTAGCAGGGGAGGGATACGAGCAGTACTTC.

The chain uses TRBV30 and TRBJ1-6; 9 bases agree with TRBD1. The ends lost 7 bases at V and 7 bases at J; junction bases unmatched: 5. This CDR3 spans 13 amino acids. Germline V gene data show CDR1 as GTSNPN and CDR2 as SVGIG (reference sequence). CDR3 sequence reads: CASVTGGNSPLHF. The CDR3 DNA is TGTGCCTCGGTGACAGGGGGAAATTCACCCCTCCACTTT.

This chain uses TRBV7-2 with TRBJ1-6; unclear D gene. Germline loops: CDR1 SGHTA, CDR2 FQGNSA. Trimming shortened V by 4 bases and J by 7 bases, and 20 bases separated the two germline ends. This CDR3 has 17 amino acids. The CDR3 protein is CASSSPGEPIGNSPLHF. CDR3 nucleotides: TGTGCCAGCAGCTCCCCCGGGGAGCCCATAGGGAATTCACCCCTCCACTTT.

The rearrangement joins TRBV6-5 to TRBJ2-6; D perhaps matches TRBD1 (5 bases). CDR3 length equals 14 residues. V gave up 7 bases and J gave up 2 bases, with 9 bases separating them. The germline V gene encodes CDR1 MNHEY and CDR2 SVGAGI. The CDR3: CASNRGTGANVLTF. The DNA for the CDR3 is TGTGCCAGCAATAGGGGAACTGGGGCCAACGTCCTGACTTTC.

The gene calls are TRBV4-2 and TRBJ2-1, with a weak D call TRBD2 (6 bases). Germline values: CDR1 LGHNA, CDR2 YNFKEQ. This CDR3 comprises 19 residues. Between the trimmed V and J ends, which lost 4 bases and 0 bases, there was a span of 22 bases. The CDR3 coding sequence is TGTGCCAGCAGCCTCAGCCAAGATATCGGGGGACGCTCCTACAATGAGCAGTTCTTC. Protein sequence: CASSLSQDIGGRSYNEQFF.

The rearrangement links TRBV7-2 to TRBJ1-1; TRBD1 is a possible D gene (6 bases). V shed 5 bases and J shed 3 bases, with 10 bases lying between them. The CDR3 spans 13 residues. Looked up from germline, CDR1 is SGHTA and CDR2 is FQGNSA. The CDR3 bases are TGTGCCAGCAGCAATTACAGGGACACTGAAGCTTTCTTT. Translating it yields CASSNYRDTEAFF.